This T cell receptor (beta chain) was obtained from a study of blood T cells in healthy people across ages. CDR3 length: 15 residues. After removal of 2 bases from V and 4 bases from J, the junction contained 5 bases not matched to a gene. The use of a sample-barcoded 5' primer and a J-beta primer mix characterized a second PCR of roughly 6 to 11 cycles. All samples yielded 3 million or more CDR3-containing paired-end reads. TCRdb recomputed calls from the 5' RACE reads with MiXCR, one row per CDR3 protein. This repertoire shows 650,000 or so distinct CDR3 sequences, approximately 52% found once; its top ten account for 13%.

The V call is TRBV12-3 or TRBV12-4, the J call TRBJ2-3, with 8 positions matching TRBD2. The specimen was blood. The TCR comes from a woman of 80 years or more in good health. The CDR3 DNA is TGTGCCAGCAGTTTAAACAGAGCGGGAGCAGATACGCAGTATTTT. It is translated as CASSLNRAGADTQYF.